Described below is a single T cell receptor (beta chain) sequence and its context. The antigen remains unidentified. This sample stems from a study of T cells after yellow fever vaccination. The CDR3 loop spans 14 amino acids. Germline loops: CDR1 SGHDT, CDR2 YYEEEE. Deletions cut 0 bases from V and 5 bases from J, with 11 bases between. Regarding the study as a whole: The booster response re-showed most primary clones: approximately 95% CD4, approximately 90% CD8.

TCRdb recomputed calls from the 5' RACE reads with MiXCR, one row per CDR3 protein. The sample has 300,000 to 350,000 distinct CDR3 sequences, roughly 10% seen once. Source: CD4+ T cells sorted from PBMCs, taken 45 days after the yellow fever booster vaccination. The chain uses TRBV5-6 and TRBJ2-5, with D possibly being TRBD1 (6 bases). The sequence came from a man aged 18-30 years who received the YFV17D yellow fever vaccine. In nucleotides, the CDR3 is TGTGCCAGCAGCTTGGCCGAGGGGGTGGAGACCCAGTACTTC. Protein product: CASSLAEGVETQYF.